A selection of T cell receptor beta chains follows, all from one sample in a study of shared clonotypes between healthy human individuals. The assay was immunoSEQ multiplex PCR, and TCRdb's table has in-frame clones only and misses some. The table lists 2 million to 2.5 million clones, 85% to 95% of them singletons. Sequences were obtained from naive CD4+ T cells sorted from blood. These receptor sequences come from a young man in good health. Each CDR3 is given with its conserved first and last residue. A D gene is named only where the DNA matches it firmly. The size of a clone is reported for some rows only, either as once, few or many, or as a class for expanded clones.

>TRBV6-9|TRBJ1-4|NA|NA
CATRGGSEKLFF
TGTGCCACTAGGGGCGGTAGTGAAAAACTGTTTTTT
>TRBV5-6|TRBJ1-1|NA|NA
CASSPIRTENTEAFF
TGTGCCAGCAGCCCTATTAGGACGGAGAACACTGAAGCTTTCTTT
>TRBV11-2|TRBJ1-1|TRBD1|NA
CASSPRQGTEAFF
TGTGCCAGCAGCCCTAGACAGGGGACTGAAGCTTTCTTT
>TRBV5-1|TRBJ2-7|NA|NA
CARTDRGGHEQYF
TGCGCCAGGACAGACAGGGGAGGGCACGAGCAGTACTTC
>TRBV6-1|TRBJ1-5|TRBD1|NA
CASRTGGFNQPQHF
TGTGCCAGCAGGACAGGGGGCTTCAATCAGCCCCAGCATTTT
>TRBV2|TRBJ1-2|NA|NA
CASRDPGDYGYTF
TGTGCCAGCAGGGATCCGGGGGACTATGGCTACACCTTC
>TRBV5-5|TRBJ2-1|TRBD1|NA
CASSLFSGDRAGNEQFF
TGTGCCAGCAGCTTGTTCTCGGGTGACAGGGCAGGGAATGAGCAGTTCTTC
>TRBV28|TRBJ2-3|NA|NA
CASSLDRSTDTQYF
TGTGCCAGCAGTTTAGACAGAAGCACAGATACGCAGTATTTT
>TRBV5-5|TRBJ1-3|NA|NA
CASSRGIDSSGNTIYF
TGTGCCAGCAGCAGGGGGATTGACAGCTCTGGAAACACCATATATTTT
>TRBV6-5|TRBJ1-6|TRBD1|once
CASSPRDSNSPLHF
TGTGCCAGCAGCCCCCGGGACAGTAATTCACCCCTCCACTTT
>TRBV6-4|TRBJ2-5|NA|few
CASSDCLQVGRQGQETQYF
TGTGCCAGCAGTGACTGTCTACAGGTAGGGCGCCAAGGCCAAGAGACCCAGTACTTC
>TRBV28|TRBJ1-2|NA|NA
CASSSPTEGMYGYTF
TGTGCCAGCAGTTCACCGACAGAGGGAATGTATGGCTACACCTTC
>TRBV30|TRBJ1-1|NA|NA
CAWSTQVAFF
TGTGCCTGGAGCACACAGGTAGCTTTCTTT
>TRBV5-8|TRBJ2-5|TRBD2|NA
CASSSPGGLATETQYF
TGTGCCAGCAGCTCCCCAGGAGGACTAGCGACAGAGACCCAGTACTTC
>TRBV9|TRBJ1-3|NA|NA
CASGSVGNTIYF
TGTGCCAGCGGCTCGGTCGGAAACACCATATATTTT
>TRBV7-2|TRBJ2-7|NA|NA
CASSLAGPILSYEQYF
TGTGCCAGCAGCTTAGCCGGGCCTATACTCTCCTACGAGCAGTACTTC
>TRBV7-2|TRBJ2-7|NA|NA
CASSYGSGYEQYF
TGTGCCAGCAGCTACGGCAGCGGGTACGAGCAGTACTTC
>TRBV30|TRBJ1-4|NA|NA
CAWNTGTEKLFF
TGTGCCTGGAACACCGGGACTGAAAAACTGTTTTTT
>TRBV27|TRBJ1-2|NA|NA
CASRFTEGVNYGYTF
TGTGCCAGCAGGTTTACGGAAGGGGTGAACTATGGCTACACCTTC
>TRBV11-3|TRBJ1-6|NA|NA
CASSLTGNSPLHF
TGTGCCAGCAGCTTAACCGGCAATTCACCCCTCCACTTT
>TRBV2|TRBJ2-7|NA|NA
CASSGTGTNPYEQYF
TGTGCCAGCAGCGGGACCGGGACAAATCCCTACGAGCAGTACTTC
>TRBV20-1|TRBJ2-3|NA|NA
CSARDSYTQYF
TGCAGTGCTAGAGATAGCTATACGCAGTATTTT
>TRBV18|TRBJ1-6|TRBD1|NA
CASSPAGTGLGNSPLHF
TGTGCCAGCTCACCTGCCGGGACAGGGTTAGGAAATTCACCCCTCCACTTT
>TRBV4-1|TRBJ2-5|NA|NA
CASSHPWRGGMETQYF
TGCGCCAGCAGCCACCCCTGGAGGGGTGGAATGGAGACCCAGTACTTC
>TRBV10-3|TRBJ1-1|TRBD1|NA
CAISRGQGNTEAFF
TGTGCCATCAGTAGGGGACAGGGGAACACTGAAGCTTTCTTT
>TRBV5-1|TRBJ2-7|NA|NA
CASSLEGSGYEQYF
TGCGCCAGCAGCTTGGAGGGGAGCGGGTACGAGCAGTACTTC
>TRBV10-3|TRBJ2-4|TRBD2|NA
CAISGTSGLAKNIQYF
TGTGCCATCAGTGGTACTAGCGGGTTAGCCAAAAACATTCAGTACTTC
>TRBV6-5|TRBJ2-1|TRBD2|NA
CASSYSTLAGAEQFF
TGTGCCAGCAGTTACTCGACTCTAGCGGGAGCTGAGCAGTTCTTC
>TRBV27|TRBJ2-7|NA|NA
CASNLGLSYEQYF
TGTGCCAGCAACTTAGGCCTTTCCTACGAGCAGTACTTC
>TRBV4-1|TRBJ2-3|NA|NA
CASSQDLARAIMTQYF
TGCGCCAGCAGCCAAGACTTAGCCCGGGCGATTATGACGCAGTATTTT
>TRBV19|TRBJ1-2|NA|NA
CASSIDPDYGYTF
TGTGCCAGTAGTATAGATCCGGACTATGGCTACACCTTC
>TRBV7-2|TRBJ1-5|NA|NA
CASSLEEGGSQPQHF
TGTGCCAGCAGCTTAGAAGAAGGGGGGAGTCAGCCCCAGCATTTT
>TRBV5-8|TRBJ2-4|NA|NA
CASSLERSWSNIQYF
TGTGCCAGCAGCTTGGAACGTAGTTGGTCGAACATTCAGTACTTC
>TRBV5-1|TRBJ2-2|NA|NA
CASSSGRTNTGELFF
TGCGCCAGCAGCTCCGGACGGACCAACACCGGGGAGCTGTTTTTT
>TRBV5-1|TRBJ2-7|TRBD1|NA
CASSTRQGSYEQYF
TGCGCCAGCAGCACCAGACAGGGATCCTACGAGCAGTACTTC
>TRBV19|TRBJ1-2|TRBD1|NA
CASKTSQGDPYTF
TGTGCCAGTAAAACATCACAGGGGGATCCCTACACCTTC
>TRBV29-1|TRBJ2-7|TRBD2|NA
CSVDNGRSSYEQYF
TGCAGCGTTGACAACGGGAGGAGCTCCTACGAGCAGTACTTC
>TRBV19|TRBJ1-2|NA|NA
CASSIKVGGPSPTF
TGTGCCAGTAGTATTAAGGTGGGGGGCCCTTCGCCCACCTTC
>TRBV6-5|TRBJ1-2|NA|NA
CASAGPNAVYGYTF
TGTGCCAGCGCCGGCCCCAATGCTGTCTATGGCTACACCTTC
>TRBV5-1|TRBJ1-5|NA|NA
CASSFTGNSNQPQHF
TGCGCCAGCAGCTTCACCGGAAATAGCAATCAGCCCCAGCATTTT
>TRBV5-1|TRBJ2-1|TRBD2|NA
CASSPTSGAYNEQFF
TGCGCCAGCAGCCCGACTAGCGGGGCGTACAATGAGCAGTTCTTC
>TRBV5-1|TRBJ2-7|TRBD1|NA
CASSFGQGVTYEQYF
TGCGCCAGCAGCTTTGGACAGGGGGTAACCTACGAGCAGTACTTC
>TRBV5-1|TRBJ1-3|NA|NA
CASSFTSGGSGNTIYF
TGCGCCAGCAGCTTTACCTCCGGGGGCTCTGGAAACACCATATATTTT